In this sample, the clone carrying this T cell receptor (beta chain) turned up a few times. The CDR3 loop spans 16 amino acids. The V gene's germline CDR1 is SQVTM and CDR2 ANQGSEA. V lost 8 bases, J lost 6 bases, and 20 bases stayed unmatched. This entry belongs to a study of blood T cells in healthy people across ages. Next came a second PCR, run for about 6 to 11 cycles, which used a sample-barcoded 5' primer along with a J-beta primer mix. TCRdb re-derived calls from the 5' RACE reads in MiXCR, one entry per CDR3 protein. Here the sample spans under 750,000 distinct CDR3 sequences, 45% to 55% being singletons.

The sequencing input was blood. This TCR was sampled from a man older than 75 in good health. V and J are TRBV29-1 and TRBJ2-7; TRBD2 matches 9 bases. CDR3 amino acids: CSISGTSRPGYSEQYF. The CDR3 region has the DNA TGCAGCATCTCCGGGACTAGCAGACCGGGCTACTCCGAGCAGTACTTC.